This T cell receptor beta chain appears in the sequencing data of a study of CD8 T cells in ankylosing spondylitis. One entry per CDR3 protein, called by TCRdb with MiXCR from the 5' RACE reads. The data show about 360,000 distinct CDR3 sequences, roughly 22% seen once. Per germline, CDR1 SGHAT and CDR2 FQNNGV. CDR3 length equals 16 residues. With V trimmed by 4 bases and J by 3 bases, 12 bases remained unmatched. This clonotype has a handful of counts. This TCR came from a male donor with ankylosing spondylitis or in good health (not recorded which). Material: blood, either unsorted or a sorted T cell fraction (not recorded which). V and J are TRBV11-2 and TRBJ2-7, with 7 bases that match TRBD2. The DNA for the CDR3 is TGTGCCAGCAGCTCCACCCCCAGCGGGGCTAACTACGAGCAGTACTTC. This translates into CASSSTPSGANYEQYF.